One T cell receptor beta chain is described in this entry. There is no known antigen for this receptor. Base qualities are not recorded, but no much larger clone differs from it by a single base. Collaborating institutions collected whole blood in K2EDTA tubes following their own protocols. Collaborator samples were shipped for TCRbeta analysis as frozen whole blood, isolated PBMCs, or DNA extracted from either sample type. The record originates from a study of blood T cell repertoires in COVID-19 (dated by TCRdb to 2020 to 2022). In the study overall: Samples from collaborators originated in the United States, Italy and Spain and spanned both the acute and convalescent phases of COVID-19. The material from the prospective study consisted of cDNA or gDNA derived from T cells, B-cell-depleted T cells, or PBMCs. The dataset comprised deeply sampled blood TCRbeta repertoires from subjects exposed to, actively infected with, or recovered from COVID-19. The repertoires were released in a freely available public database meant as a resource for research on the immune response to SARS-CoV-2. The samples were drawn from the first 160 participants of the ongoing ImmuneRACE study and from 1,254 subjects provided by 6 global collaborators. Nearly every sample came with metadata listing a de-identified subject ID, COVID-19 status, age in years and sex. Where available, HLA class I and class II types were taken from metadata supplied by the sample provider and were not determined by assay-based typing.

Overall study results and their limits: The quantity of clinical and demographic metadata differed by source and by participant and was supplied without curation.

The immunoSEQ Assay, a bias-controlled multiplex PCR, was used to amplify TCRbeta CDR3 regions from genomic DNA. Per the source publication's procedure: Within the assay, amplification of reference gene primers was used to estimate how many nucleated cells each sample contained. Sequence reads were collapsed and filtered to measure the absolute abundance of every unique TCRbeta CDR3 rearrangement. For each sample, productive Simpson clonality was calculated as the square root of Simpson's diversity index over productive rearrangements. The table was pulled from immuneACCESS by TCRdb, which kept in-frame rearrangements only. Such tables lose some clones; where checked, under half of the loss comes from unresolved V genes, and the rest has no known cause. For V, J and clone size, that table is used; D and trimming come from the DNA. Recorded for this sample are about 39,000 clones; about four fifths of them occurred a single time. The ten largest clones capture over 8% of the sample.

This sequence originates from a man in his sixties in a cohort sampled during active COVID-19. The sample taken for sequencing was peripheral blood.

The CDR3 reads as follows: CASSLAAGNTIYF. The nucleotides are TGTGCCAGCAGTTTGGCCGCTGGAAACACCATATATTTT. The rearranged segments are TRBV27 and TRBJ1-3, with the D gene too uncertain to name. The V and J ends are trimmed by 3 bases and 2 bases, leaving 5 bases between them. Spanning cysteine to phenylalanine, the CDR3 consists of 13 amino acids. Only CDR3 DNA remains: 39 bases, in frame from the first base. The germline V gene (reference sequence) sets CDR1 to MNHEY and CDR2 to SMNVEV.